The clone carrying this TCR beta chain was picked up many times. This CDR3 is 14 amino acids long. Deletions cut 2 bases from V and 8 bases from J, with 13 bases between. Germline CDR1 is SGHTA and CDR2 is FQGTGA. Multiplex PCR amplified the TCR beta CDR3 region. Its first round ran for roughly 10 cycles with 32 V and 13 J primers. Via MiXCR, TCRdb re-called the multiplex PCR reads, giving one row per CDR3 protein. This sample has approximately 6,300 distinct CDR3 sequences; approximately 22% occur once, and the top ten carry around 8.6%. With roughly 600 ng used per sample, the template was genomic DNA from bulk tumor. Several biopsies were collected from each primary tumor during surgery. They were spaced as far apart as possible within the tumor mass. Patients with untreated, newly diagnosed non-small cell lung cancer underwent curative surgery. This entry belongs to a study of immune heterogeneity within non-small cell lung tumors.

The sample consisted of lung tumor tissue. The V call is TRBV7-3, the J call TRBJ2-1; D perhaps matches TRBD1 (5 bases). The TCR originated in a man in his 70s with non-small cell lung cancer. The CDR3 sequence: CASSLFQGMDEQFF. CDR3 coding DNA: TGTGCCAGCAGCTTATTCCAGGGTATGGATGAGCAGTTCTTC.